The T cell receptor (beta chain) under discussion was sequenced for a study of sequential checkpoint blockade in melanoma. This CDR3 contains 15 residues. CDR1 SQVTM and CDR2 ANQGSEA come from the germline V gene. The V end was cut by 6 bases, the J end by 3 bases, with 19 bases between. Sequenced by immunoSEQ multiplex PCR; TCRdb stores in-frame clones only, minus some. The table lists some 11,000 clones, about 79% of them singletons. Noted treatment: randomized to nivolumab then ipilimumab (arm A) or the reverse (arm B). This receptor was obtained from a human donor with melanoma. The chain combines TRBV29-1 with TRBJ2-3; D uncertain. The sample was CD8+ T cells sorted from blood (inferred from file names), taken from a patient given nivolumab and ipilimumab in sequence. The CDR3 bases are TGCAGCGTCGTCTCTTGGGCTATTGGAACAGATACGCAGTATTTT. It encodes CSVVSWAIGTDTQYF.